What follows are 23 T cell receptor beta chains derived from one specimen sequenced in a study of control samples from healthy donors and cancer patients. Here immunoSEQ multiplex PCR was the method, and the copy in TCRdb shows in-frame clones only, minus some. The sample consists of about 160,000 clones, roughly 92% of them appearing once. Source material: blood. Receptors originate from a woman between 25 and 40 years old in good health.

This CDR3 reads CASSWRDGTEAFF. The CDR3 DNA reads as TGTGCCAGCAGTTGGAGGGATGGGACTGAAGCTTTCTTT. The chain uses TRBV27 and TRBJ1-1; no firm D call. Trimming pared 4 bases from V and 5 bases from J, leaving 11 bases between. Germline CDR1 MNHEY, CDR2 SMNVEV (reference sequence). The CDR3 sequence is 13 residues long.

This clone was picked up one time. The V and J genes are TRBV6-2 or TRBV6-3 and TRBJ2-7; 11 nucleotides line up with TRBD2. This CDR3 has 15 residues. Germline CDR1 is MNHEY and CDR2 is SVGEGT. After removal of 2 bases from V and 2 bases from J, the junction contained 2 bases not matched to a gene. CDR3 protein: CASSYETSGAYEQYF. CDR3 nucleotides: TGTGCCAGCAGTTACGAGACTAGCGGGGCCTACGAGCAGTACTTC.

V usage is TRBV4-3 and J usage is TRBJ1-2, with 8 bases identical to TRBD1. V gave up 1 base and J gave up 4 bases; unmatched junction bases: 5. This CDR3 has 15 amino acids. Germline-derived CDR1 and CDR2 are LGHNA and YSLEER. This chain's CDR3 is CASSQGTGTGYGYTF. CDR3 bases: TGCGCCAGCAGCCAAGGGACCGGGACAGGCTATGGCTACACCTTC.

The chain combines TRBV6-6 with TRBJ2-5; unclear D gene. Per germline, CDR1 MNHNY and CDR2 SVGAGI (reference sequence). The CDR3 is made up of 11 amino acids. V gave up 5 bases and J gave up 1 base, with 2 bases separating them. CDR3 in DNA: TGTGCCAGCAGTGCCCAAGAGACCCAGTACTTC. It is translated as CASSAQETQYF.

The J gene is TRBJ1-6, the V gene TRBV19; tentative D call: TRBD1 (5 bases). This CDR3 contains 17 residues. V was trimmed by 6 bases and J by 0 bases, leaving 15 bases between them. The germline V gene encodes CDR1 LNHDA and CDR2 SQIVND (reference sequence). The chain's CDR3 is CASSKGTGSSYNSPLHF. DNA of the CDR3: TGTGCCAGTAGCAAAGGAACAGGAAGCTCCTATAATTCACCCCTCCACTTT.

The CDR3 here is CASSFGGGQVATGELFF. For the CDR3, the DNA is TGTGCCAGCAGCTTTGGTGGCGGCCAAGTAGCAACCGGGGAGCTGTTTTTT. J is TRBJ2-2 and V is TRBV5-4; D not certain. Per the germline V gene, CDR1 is SGHNT and CDR2 is YYREEE (reference sequence). This CDR3 comprises 17 residues. V was cut by 2 bases and J by 5 bases, with 19 bases left in between.

V usage is TRBV7-2 and J usage is TRBJ2-3; TRBD2 is a possible D gene (6 bases). This CDR3 region has 14 residues. Germline V gene lookup returns CDR1 SGHTA and CDR2 FQGNSA. V lost 3 bases to trimming and J lost 3 bases, with 10 bases between them. This CDR3 reads CASSFLAPTDTQYF. The CDR3, as DNA: TGTGCCAGCAGCTTCCTAGCGCCAACAGATACGCAGTATTTT.

The rearrangement joins TRBV11-2 to TRBJ2-1; D is perhaps TRBD2 (6 bases). Germline CDR1 is SGHAT and CDR2 is FQNNGV. V lost 4 bases and J 8 bases, leaving 18 bases between the germline ends. The CDR3 extends over 15 amino acids. The CDR3 nucleotides are TGTGCCAGCAGCTCCGCGATAACTAGCTTCGATGAGCAGTTCTTC. Its translation is CASSSAITSFDEQFF.

This clone appeared a single time. The V and J genes are TRBV2 and TRBJ1-5, with a tentative D call TRBD1 (6 bases). Germline lookup yields CDR1 SNHLY and CDR2 FYNNEI. This CDR3 spans 15 amino acids. Trimming left V 2 bases short and J 2 bases short, with 10 bases between. The CDR3: CASSEQGIGNQPQHF. The CDR3 DNA reads TGTGCCAGCAGTGAACAGGGGATTGGCAATCAGCCCCAGCATTTT.

The gene calls are TRBV6-2 or TRBV6-3 and TRBJ2-5, with 12 bases lining up with TRBD1. With V trimmed by 6 bases and J by 5 bases, 7 bases remained unmatched. This CDR3 contains 15 residues. CDR1 is MNHEY, CDR2 SVGEGT, per germline. CDR3 protein: CASSSGTGGWETQYF. The CDR3 nucleotides read TGTGCCAGCAGCTCCGGGACAGGGGGCTGGGAGACCCAGTACTTC.

This clone was counted a single time. This rearrangement joins TRBV27 to TRBJ1-5; 9 bases fit TRBD1. V lost 5 bases and J lost 8; bases outside the gene matches: 16. The germline V gene encodes CDR1 MNHEY and CDR2 SMNVEV (reference sequence). This CDR3 is 17 amino acids long. The CDR3 protein is CASSGRGDRDSLKPQHF. The CDR3 bases are TGTGCCAGCAGTGGCCGGGGGGACAGGGACTCCCTTAAGCCCCAGCATTTT.

This CDR3 reads CAKGSQGPGELFF. The CDR3 DNA reads TGCGCCAAAGGGTCACAGGGGCCCGGGGAGCTGTTTTTT. This chain uses TRBV5-1 with TRBJ2-2, with TRBD1 matching over 7 bases. The germline gives CDR1 SGHRS, CDR2 YFSETQ. The ends lost 9 bases at V and 6 bases at J; junction bases unmatched: 8. The CDR3 runs 13 residues.

This chain links TRBV5-5 with TRBJ2-2; 10 positions match TRBD1. This CDR3 contains 16 residues. With V trimmed by 1 base and J by 4 bases, 4 bases remained unmatched. Germline CDR1 and CDR2: SGHKS and YYEKEE (reference sequence). CDR3 coding DNA: TGTGCCAGCAGCTTGCCCCGGACAGGGGGCACCGGGGAGCTGTTTTTT. Translation gives CASSLPRTGGTGELFF.

This clone appeared once. The V call is TRBV18, the J call TRBJ1-1; D is undetermined. The V gene lost 4 bases and the J gene lost 5 bases, with 11 bases spanning the gap. The CDR3 length is 13 residues. Germline V gene sequence: CDR1 KGHSH, CDR2 LQKENI. The chain's CDR3 is CASSQGSRTEAFF. CDR3 bases: TGTGCCAGCTCACAGGGATCACGGACTGAAGCTTTCTTT.

The J gene is TRBJ2-7, the V gene TRBV4-1; TRBD1 or TRBD2 may be the D gene (5 bases each). Germline lookup yields CDR1 MGHRA and CDR2 YSYEKL. Trimming cost V 3 bases and J 4 bases, with 13 bases left between them. The CDR3 extends over 14 amino acids. CDR3 DNA: TGCGCCAGCAGCCATCCGGGACGGCCTTACGAGCAGTACTTC. Residues: CASSHPGRPYEQYF.

This clone was detected once. This sample includes further DNA sequences coding for the same CDR3. The CDR3 sequence: CASSDGGGTGELFF. The CDR3 coding sequence is TGTGCCAGCAGCGACGGGGGGGGCACCGGGGAGCTGTTTTTT. The rearrangement uses TRBV9 and TRBJ2-2; TRBD2 matches at 8 bases. V lost 3 bases to trimming and J lost 4 bases; unmatched junction nucleotides: 2. Germline V gene data show CDR1 as SGDLS and CDR2 as YYNGEE. The CDR3 covers 14 residues. Full variable domain (missing parts from reference TRBV9 and TRBJ2-2): DSGVTQTPKHLITATGQRVTLRCSPRSGDLSVYWYQQSLDQGLQFLIQYYNGEERAKGNILERFSAQQFPDLHSELNLSSLELGDSALYFCASSDGGGTGELFFGEGSRLTVL.

The rearrangement links TRBV9 to TRBJ2-1; 13 nucleotides line up with TRBD2. This CDR3 has 17 amino acids. Germline CDR1 SGDLS, CDR2 YYNGEE. V was clipped by 0 bases and J by 8 bases; unmatched bases: 8. The CDR3 loop reads CASSVEGGLAGLYEQFF. The CDR3 DNA sequence: TGTGCCAGCAGCGTAGAGGGGGGACTAGCGGGATTGTATGAGCAGTTCTTC.

The chain has TRBV5-6 and TRBJ1-5; 8 positions agree with TRBD1. This CDR3 has 16 amino acids. V shed 4 bases and J 4 bases; nucleotides not matched to a gene: 10. Germline values: CDR1 SGHDT, CDR2 YYEEEE. This CDR3 is CASSHTRGRVNQPQHF. DNA for the CDR3: TGTGCCAGCAGCCACACCAGGGGGCGAGTTAATCAGCCCCAGCATTTT.

The J gene is TRBJ2-5, the V gene TRBV9; no clear D. V was clipped by 0 bases and J by 0 bases, with 6 bases between them. The CDR3 is 14 residues long. CDR1 is SGDLS and CDR2 is YYNGEE in the germline V gene. The CDR3 protein is CASSVAADQETQYF. CDR3 DNA: TGTGCCAGCAGCGTAGCGGCAGACCAAGAGACCCAGTACTTC. Looking up the rest from reference TRBV9 and TRBJ2-5 gives the full variable domain: DSGVTQTPKHLITATGQRVTLRCSPRSGDLSVYWYQQSLDQGLQFLIQYYNGEERAKGNILERFSAQQFPDLHSELNLSSLELGDSALYFCASSVAADQETQYFGPGTRLLVL.

The J gene is TRBJ2-7, the V gene TRBV25-1, with no clear D. CDR3 length: 12 amino acids. CDR1 is MGHDK, CDR2 SYGVNS, per germline. V was pared by 6 bases and J by 2 bases, with 8 bases between. The CDR3 region is CASRPGPYEQYF. The CDR3, as DNA: TGTGCCAGCAGGCCGGGCCCCTACGAGCAGTACTTC.

This clone was detected only a few times. The chain is built from TRBV28 and TRBJ1-6; 9 bases align to TRBD1. CDR1 and CDR2 from the germline V gene are MDHEN and SYDVKM. This CDR3 is 16 amino acids long. V trimming: 2 bases; J trimming: 4 bases; junction bases outside the gene matches: 3. Written as DNA, the CDR3 is TGTGCCAGCAGTTTACTCGGGACAGGGTATAATTCACCCCTCCACTTT. Translated, it gives CASSLLGTGYNSPLHF. Together with reference TRBV28 and TRBJ1-6, the CDR3 gives the full variable domain: DVKVTQSSRYLVKRTGEKVFLECVQDMDHENMFWYRQDPGLGLRLIYFSYDVKMKEKGDIPEGYSVSREKKERFSLILESASTNQTSMYLCASSLLGTGYNSPLHFGNGTRLTVT.

This chain joins TRBV9 and TRBJ2-3, with a tentative D call TRBD2 (5 bases). V was clipped by 7 bases and J by 5 bases, with 11 bases between them. Looked up from germline, CDR1 is SGDLS and CDR2 is YYNGEE. The length of the CDR3 is 12 residues. This CDR3 is CASRGRGDTQYF. As DNA, the CDR3 is TGTGCCAGCCGCGGGCGAGGAGATACGCAGTATTTT.

This clone was found once. The identical CDR3 is also encoded by other nucleotide sequences in the sample. The V and J genes are TRBV5-1 and TRBJ2-3, with D perhaps being TRBD1 or TRBD2 (6 bases each). V gave up 3 bases and J gave up 1 base, with 12 bases separating them. Germline values: CDR1 SGHRS, CDR2 YFSETQ. The CDR3 is 15 residues long. The DNA of the CDR3 is TGCGCCAGCAGCTCGACAGGCGGGGGCACAGATACGCAGTATTTT. Protein sequence: CASSSTGGGTDTQYF.